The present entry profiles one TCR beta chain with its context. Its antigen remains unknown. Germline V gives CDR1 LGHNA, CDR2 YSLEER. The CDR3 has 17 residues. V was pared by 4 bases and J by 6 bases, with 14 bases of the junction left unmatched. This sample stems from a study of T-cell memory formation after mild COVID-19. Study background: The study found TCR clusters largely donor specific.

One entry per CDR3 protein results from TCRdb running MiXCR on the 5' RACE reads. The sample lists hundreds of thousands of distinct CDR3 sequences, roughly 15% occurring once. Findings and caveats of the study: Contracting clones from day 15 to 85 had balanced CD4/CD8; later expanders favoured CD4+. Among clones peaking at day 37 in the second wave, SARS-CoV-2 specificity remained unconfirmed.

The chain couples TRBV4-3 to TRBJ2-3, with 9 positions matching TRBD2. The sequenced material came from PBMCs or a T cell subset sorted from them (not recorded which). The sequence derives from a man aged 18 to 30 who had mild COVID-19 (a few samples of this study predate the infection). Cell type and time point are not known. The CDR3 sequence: CASSPGMASGVQDTQYF. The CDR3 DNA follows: TGCGCCAGCAGCCCAGGGATGGCTAGCGGGGTCCAGGATACGCAGTATTTT.